In this sample, the clone carrying this TCR beta chain turned up a few times. Its specificity is unknown. Trimming stripped 1 base from V and 11 bases from J, with 6 bases between. Germline loops: CDR1 MDHEN, CDR2 SYDVKM. The CDR3 is made up of 11 amino acids. The data originate from a study of identical twins. Each CDR3 protein is one row after TCRdb ran MiXCR on the 5' RACE reads. Of about 430,000 distinct CDR3 sequences listed, less than 20% are singletons. Points from the study as a whole: Not following the same donors, the study drew its conclusions from cross-sectional statistical analysis. Low generation-probability sequences were in excess among twin-shared out-of-frame alpha sequences.

Sample: naive T cells sorted from blood. This sequence joins TRBV28 and TRBJ1-5, with D unclear. This clonotype was obtained from a man between 45 and 60 years old in good health. The CDR3 region is CASSLSGTQHF. CDR3 bases: TGTGCCAGCAGTTTATCGGGGACCCAGCATTTT.